The 16 T cell receptor beta chains reported below all come from one sample, sequenced in a study of shared clonotypes between healthy human individuals. TCRdb's table, derived via immunoSEQ multiplex PCR, lists solely in-frame clones and lacks some. This sample carries under 1,100,000 clones, approximately 72% of them seen once, and the ten largest clones take about 1.5%. The sample comprised memory CD4+ T cells sorted from blood. The subset: CD45RA-negative fraction. The receptors derive from a young man in good health.

The CDR3 nucleotides read TGTGCCAGCAGCCCCGGGACAGGGAATTCACCCCTCCACTTT. Its translation is CASSPGTGNSPLHF. The genes are TRBV6-5 and TRBJ1-6; 9 nucleotides match TRBD1. CDR3 length equals 14 residues. Losses at the gene ends were 6 bases for V and 7 bases for J; bases not matched to a gene: 4. Looked up from germline, CDR1 is MNHEY and CDR2 is SVGAGI.

The chain links TRBV5-1 to TRBJ1-3; the match to TRBD1 covers 11 bases. Per germline, CDR1 SGHRS and CDR2 YFSETQ. Unmatched junction bases numbered 5, after V lost 4 bases and J lost 2 bases. CDR3 length: 16 residues. This CDR3 is CASSAGTGGTGNTIYF. The CDR3, as DNA: TGCGCCAGCAGCGCCGGGACAGGGGGTACTGGAAACACCATATATTTT.

This clone has only a few counts. The V call is TRBV7-2, the J call TRBJ2-1; perhaps TRBD2 as D (5 bases). CDR1 is SGHTA, CDR2 FQGNSA, per germline. The V gene lost 5 bases and the J gene lost 1 base, with 15 bases spanning the gap. This CDR3 is built from 16 residues. CDR3 nucleotides: TGTGCCAGCAGCGTACGGCGGACGGGGTCCTACAATGAGCAGTTCTTC. Translation: CASSVRRTGSYNEQFF.

This chain uses TRBV7-6 with TRBJ2-1; 8 bases fit TRBD2. The germline CDR1 and CDR2 sequences are SGHVS and FNYEAQ. The CDR3 is made up of 15 amino acids. V lost 1 base to trimming and J lost 9 bases; unmatched junction nucleotides: 8. The CDR3 nucleotides are TGTGCCAGCAGCTTAGATGTCGGGAGGGCCTCTGAGCAGTTCTTC. Encoded protein: CASSLDVGRASEQFF.

This chain connects TRBV9 to TRBJ2-1; 8 bases line up with TRBD2. Germline V CDR1 and CDR2: SGDLS, YYNGEE. The CDR3 sequence is 15 residues long. V dropped 0 bases and J dropped 9; count of bases not matched to a gene: 8. Here the CDR3 DNA reads TGTGCCAGCAGCGTAGCGACTAGCGCGTCGTCTGAGCAGTTCTTC. It encodes CASSVATSASSEQFF.

The chain uses TRBV6-6 and TRBJ1-6; 7 bases align to TRBD1. Germline V gene lookup returns CDR1 MNHNY and CDR2 SVGAGI (reference sequence). The J segment lost 8 bases and the V segment lost 7 bases, leaving 11 bases of the junction unmatched. The CDR3 runs to 15 residues. CDR3 loop: CASTWPGQLDSPLHF. CDR3 bases: TGTGCCAGCACTTGGCCGGGACAGCTAGATTCACCCCTCCACTTT.

The gene calls are TRBV5-1 and TRBJ2-2; maybe TRBD1 (6 bases). CDR3 length: 16 amino acids. Germline-derived CDR1 and CDR2 are SGHRS and YFSETQ. Trimming shortened V by 1 base and J by 4 bases, and 14 bases separated the two germline ends. The CDR3 spells CASSLNRRGGTGELFF. CDR3 DNA sequence: TGCGCCAGCAGCTTGAATCGGAGAGGGGGCACCGGGGAGCTGTTTTTT.

This sequence joins TRBV20-1 and TRBJ2-7; 8 bases agree with TRBD2. Germline V gene lookup returns CDR1 DFQATT and CDR2 SNEGSKA (reference sequence). The CDR3 covers 11 residues. With 7 bases clipped from V and 3 bases from J, the junction kept 2 bases outside the gene matches. This CDR3 reads CSGREGYEQYF. The CDR3 region has the DNA TGCAGTGGCCGGGAGGGCTACGAGCAGTACTTC.

In this sample, this clone turned up a few times. This chain joins TRBV10-1 and TRBJ2-1; D is unresolved. Looked up from germline, CDR1 is WNHNN and CDR2 is SYGVQD (reference sequence). This CDR3 comprises 13 residues. Trimming shortened V by 6 bases and J by 4 bases, and 10 bases separated the two germline ends. The CDR3 loop is CASSSTRYNEQFF. In nucleotides, the CDR3 is TGCGCCAGCAGCTCGACACGATACAATGAGCAGTTCTTC.

This clone has a handful of counts. This CDR3 is CASRYPGTADTEAFF. The CDR3 DNA reads TGCGCCAGCAGGTATCCCGGGACAGCAGACACTGAAGCTTTCTTT. This sequence joins TRBV4-1 and TRBJ1-1, with 7 bases that match TRBD1. The CDR3 contains 15 residues. The V gene end was trimmed by 6 bases and the J gene end by 3 bases; junction bases not matched to a gene: 10. Germline V lookup: CDR1 MGHRA, CDR2 YSYEKL.

J is TRBJ2-7 and V is TRBV27; 8 bases are shared with TRBD1. The V gene's germline CDR1 is MNHEY and CDR2 SMNVEV (reference sequence). This CDR3 comprises 15 residues. Trimming cost V 5 bases and J 0 bases; bases outside gene matches: 6. The DNA for the CDR3 is TGTGCCAGCAGTCCGACAGGGGCCCTCTCCTACGAGCAGTACTTC. This encodes CASSPTGALSYEQYF.

The chain couples TRBV6-1 to TRBJ1-2, with 7 bases that match TRBD1. The germline V gene encodes CDR1 MNHNS and CDR2 SASEGT. Trimming took 10 bases from V and 8 from J; bases not matched to a gene: 19. There are 15 residues in the CDR3. The CDR3 DNA reads as TGTGCCACCATCCTGGACAGGCTTTCTATGGAGGGCTACACCTTC. Protein product: CATILDRLSMEGYTF.

This chain joins TRBV2 and TRBJ2-5; 8 bases agree with TRBD2. Germline V gene data show CDR1 as SNHLY and CDR2 as FYNNEI. Trimming took 6 bases from V and 3 from J; bases not matched to a gene: 3. The CDR3 is made up of 13 amino acids. The CDR3 spells CASSRGGKETQYF. DNA of the CDR3: TGTGCCAGCAGCCGGGGGGGAAAAGAGACCCAGTACTTC.

The chain links TRBV11-2 to TRBJ2-7; perhaps D is TRBD1 or TRBD2 (5 bases each). This CDR3 has 14 residues. The V end lost 5 bases, the J end lost 4 bases, and 15 bases lay between the germline ends. Per germline, CDR1 SGHAT and CDR2 FQNNGV. The CDR3 region is CASSQPGRTYEQYF. For the CDR3, the DNA is TGTGCCAGCAGCCAACCGGGACGGACGTACGAGCAGTACTTC. The whole variable domain, filled in from reference TRBV11-2 and TRBJ2-7, reads EAGVAQSPRYKIIEKRQSVAFWCNPISGHATLYWYQQILGQGPKLLIQFQNNGVVDDSQLPKDRFSAERLKGVDSTLKIQPAKLEDSAVYLCASSQPGRTYEQYFGPGTRLTVT.

This clone was counted ten times or more. V and J are TRBV5-4 and TRBJ2-6; D is possibly TRBD2 (6 bases). V gave up 0 bases and J gave up 3 bases, with 13 bases separating them. Germline V gene sequence: CDR1 SGHNT, CDR2 YYREEE (reference sequence). The CDR3 has 17 amino acids. In DNA form, the CDR3 reads TGTGCCAGCAGCTTGGAGTCTGGAGGGTTTGGGGCCAACGTCCTGACTTTC. The encoded protein is CASSLESGGFGANVLTF.

Concerning this clone: The same CDR3 also results from other DNA sequences found in this sample. V and J are TRBV9 and TRBJ2-2, with D unclear. From germline, CDR1 is SGDLS and CDR2 YYNGEE. Trimming took 2 bases from V and 2 from J, leaving 7 bases between them. The CDR3 consists of 14 residues. In DNA form, the CDR3 reads TGTGCCAGCAGCGTTGTAAGTAACACCGGGGAGCTGTTTTTT. Its protein product is CASSVVSNTGELFF.